The source of this TCR beta chain is a study of vaccination and CD4 T cells after COVID-19. As for the study in general: A median of around 70 days (range 14 to 241) separated dose two from the taking of post-vaccine samples. The authors exposed cells to overlapping spike peptides derived from SARS-CoV-2, HCoV-NL63, HCoV-OC43 and HCoV-229E.

This sample's treatment: approximately nine-day PBMC culture with coronavirus spike peptide pools or control peptides (ViraFEST assay). US Alpha, Beta and Delta variants postdated the positive PCR dates, which ran from March to December 2020. An Oncomine TCR Beta short-read assay was used to sequence the DNA from cultured CD4+ T cells. TCRdb passed the PCR reads through MiXCR, listing each CDR3 protein once. Found here are more than 6,500 distinct CDR3 sequences, 50% to 65% of them singletons; the top ten hold 18%. V lost 0 bases, J lost 0 bases, and 18 bases lay in between. The length of the CDR3 is 17 residues. Germline lookup yields CDR1 DFQATT and CDR2 SNEGSKA (reference sequence). To note about this clonotype: The antigen is unknown.

The chain recombines TRBV20-1 with TRBJ2-7, with D perhaps matching TRBD2 (6 bases). The receptor was isolated from a human donor who had recovered from COVID-19. The sequencing input was CD4+ T cells from blood, cultured in vitro. CDR3 protein: CSARDSGSGRSSYEQYF. In nucleotides, the CDR3 is TGCAGTGCTAGAGATTCAGGGTCCGGGAGAAGCTCCTACGAGCAGTACTTC.